A selection of T cell receptor beta chains follows, all from one sample in a study of human T cells and chemical hapten exposure. TCRdb used MiXCR to reprocess the RACE reads, holding one entry per CDR3 protein. The sample contains approximately 92,000 distinct CDR3 sequences, 10% to 12% of which appear only once. The sample consisted of whole blood, taken in connection with sensitization to the hapten diphenylcyclopropenone (DPC). The receptors stem from a woman aged 40 to 50 with alopecia areata. Some clones in this sample may be carry-over from other donors' samples. The CDR3 runs from the conserved cysteine through the conserved F or W. A D gene is named only where the DNA matches it firmly. A row's size may be missing; if present it is once, few, many or a size class.

J gene: TRBJ2-3
D gene: NA
clone size: NA
V gene: TRBV6-2/TRBV6-3
CDR3 protein: CASGAGTETDTQYF
CDR3 DNA: TGTGCCAGCGGCGCAGGGACTGAAACAGATACGCAGTATTTT

J gene: TRBJ2-3
D gene: NA
clone size: few
V gene: TRBV7-6
CDR3 protein: CASSFPPQGLELWQYF
CDR3 DNA: TGTGCCAGCAGCTTTCCTCCCCAGGGACTGGAATTATGGCAGTATTTT

J gene: TRBJ2-5
D gene: NA
clone size: few
V gene: TRBV4-3
CDR3 protein: CASSHQGGQGGETQYF
CDR3 DNA: TGCGCCAGCAGCCACCAAGGCGGGCAGGGAGGAGAGACCCAGTACTTC

J gene: TRBJ1-2
D gene: NA
clone size: NA
V gene: TRBV28
CDR3 protein: CASSFGIPGQYGYTF
CDR3 DNA: TGTGCCAGCAGTTTTGGTATCCCAGGCCAGTATGGCTACACCTTC

J gene: TRBJ1-2
D gene: NA
clone size: few
V gene: TRBV20-1
CDR3 protein: CSARDNGGVIRYTF
CDR3 DNA: TGCAGTGCTAGAGATAACGGGGGTGTGATTCGCTACACCTTC

J gene: TRBJ2-1
D gene: TRBD2
clone size: NA
V gene: TRBV5-4
CDR3 protein: CASSLTTSGPSNEQFF
CDR3 DNA: TGTGCCAGCAGCTTAACGACTAGCGGACCCTCTAATGAGCAGTTCTTC

J gene: TRBJ1-1
D gene: NA
clone size: many
V gene: TRBV7-9
CDR3 protein: CASSPSGHHSEAFF
CDR3 DNA: TGTGCCAGCAGCCCCTCCGGGCACCACAGTGAAGCTTTCTTT

J gene: TRBJ2-7
D gene: TRBD2
clone size: many
V gene: TRBV5-6
CDR3 protein: CASSFWTSGRSYEQYF
CDR3 DNA: TGTGCCAGCAGCTTTTGGACTAGCGGGAGATCCTACGAGCAGTACTTC

J gene: TRBJ1-4
D gene: TRBD1
clone size: few
V gene: TRBV6-5
CDR3 protein: CASSQGGAEKLFF
CDR3 DNA: TGTGCCAGCAGCCAGGGGGGGGCTGAAAAACTGTTTTTT

J gene: TRBJ2-3
D gene: NA
clone size: NA
V gene: TRBV7-2
CDR3 protein: CASSYGLLDYLPQYF
CDR3 DNA: TGTGCCAGCAGCTACGGTCTGTTGGACTACCTTCCGCAGTATTTT

J gene: TRBJ2-7
D gene: NA
clone size: many
V gene: TRBV7-2
CDR3 protein: CAGSGDGTYEQYF
CDR3 DNA: TGTGCCGGATCCGGGGACGGCACCTACGAGCAGTACTTC

J gene: TRBJ1-1
D gene: NA
clone size: NA
V gene: TRBV5-1
CDR3 protein: CASSLDGPDTTEAFF
CDR3 DNA: TGCGCCAGCAGCTTGGATGGGCCGGATACGACTGAAGCTTTCTTT

J gene: TRBJ2-2
D gene: NA
clone size: many
V gene: TRBV30
CDR3 protein: CARRNTGELFF
CDR3 DNA: TGTGCCCGGCGGAACACCGGGGAGCTGTTTTTT

J gene: TRBJ1-3
D gene: NA
clone size: NA
V gene: TRBV6-5
CDR3 protein: CASSYAPGYGGADGNTIYF
CDR3 DNA: TGTGCCAGCAGTTACGCCCCGGGTTACGGGGGGGCGGACGGAAACACCATATATTTT

J gene: TRBJ1-1
D gene: NA
clone size: NA
V gene: TRBV4-1
CDR3 protein: CASSQESRGTEAFF
CDR3 DNA: TGCGCCAGCAGCCAAGAATCCAGGGGCACTGAAGCTTTCTTT

J gene: TRBJ2-2
D gene: NA
clone size: NA
V gene: TRBV20-1
CDR3 protein: CSARPPRLRELFF
CDR3 DNA: TGCAGTGCTAGACCCCCAAGGCTACGGGAGCTGTTTTTT

J gene: TRBJ2-5
D gene: TRBD1
clone size: NA
V gene: TRBV19
CDR3 protein: CASSMAGGAPQETQYF
CDR3 DNA: TGTGCCAGTAGTATGGCAGGGGGCGCCCCGCAAGAGACCCAGTACTTC

J gene: TRBJ2-5
D gene: TRBD2
clone size: NA
V gene: TRBV7-6
CDR3 protein: CASSWTSGFGETQYF
CDR3 DNA: TGTGCCAGCAGCTGGACTAGCGGTTTCGGGGAGACCCAGTACTTC

J gene: TRBJ1-1
D gene: NA
clone size: NA
V gene: TRBV12-3/TRBV12-4
CDR3 protein: CASRSTGGDEAFF
CDR3 DNA: TGTGCCAGCAGGAGTACCGGGGGAGATGAAGCTTTCTTT

J gene: TRBJ1-3
D gene: NA
clone size: NA
V gene: TRBV29-1
CDR3 protein: CSVDRRTGSGNTIYF
CDR3 DNA: TGCAGCGTTGACAGGAGAACCGGCTCTGGAAACACCATATATTTT

J gene: TRBJ1-2
D gene: TRBD1
clone size: many
V gene: TRBV7-2
CDR3 protein: CASSRTGDGYTF
CDR3 DNA: TGTGCCAGCAGCCGGACAGGGGATGGCTACACCTTC

J gene: TRBJ1-6
D gene: TRBD1
clone size: many
V gene: TRBV3-1
CDR3 protein: CASSPGTGGSSYNSPLHF
CDR3 DNA: TGTGCCAGCAGCCCCGGGACAGGGGGGAGCTCCTATAATTCACCCCTCCACTTT

J gene: TRBJ1-1
D gene: TRBD1
clone size: few
V gene: TRBV20-1
CDR3 protein: CSARRPQGGDTEAFF
CDR3 DNA: TGCAGTGCTAGACGCCCGCAGGGGGGGGACACTGAAGCTTTCTTT

J gene: TRBJ2-7
D gene: NA
clone size: few
V gene: TRBV20-1
CDR3 protein: CSARDSFEQYF
CDR3 DNA: TGCAGTGCTAGAGATTCATTCGAGCAGTACTTC

J gene: TRBJ2-4
D gene: TRBD2
clone size: NA
V gene: TRBV7-6
CDR3 protein: CASSPRATSGGVTLQYF
CDR3 DNA: TGTGCCAGCAGCCCCCGCGCGACTAGCGGGGGTGTGACTCTTCAGTACTTC

J gene: TRBJ2-7
D gene: NA
clone size: few
V gene: TRBV7-2
CDR3 protein: CASSFPDRTSYEQYF
CDR3 DNA: TGTGCCAGCAGCTTTCCCGACAGAACCTCCTACGAGCAGTACTTC

J gene: TRBJ1-2
D gene: TRBD1
clone size: few
V gene: TRBV10-3
CDR3 protein: CAITGQGYGYTF
CDR3 DNA: TGTGCCATCACGGGACAGGGCTATGGCTACACCTTC

J gene: TRBJ2-7
D gene: TRBD1
clone size: many
V gene: TRBV5-5
CDR3 protein: CASSFGDRGTYEQYF
CDR3 DNA: TGTGCCAGCAGCTTCGGGGACAGGGGAACCTACGAGCAGTACTTC

J gene: TRBJ2-7
D gene: NA
clone size: many
V gene: TRBV18
CDR3 protein: CASSPPIGNELNYEQYF
CDR3 DNA: TGTGCCAGCTCACCACCGATAGGGAATGAGTTAAACTACGAGCAGTACTTC

J gene: TRBJ2-4
D gene: TRBD2
clone size: NA
V gene: TRBV24-1
CDR3 protein: CATSDSRGSREDIQYF
CDR3 DNA: TGTGCCACCAGTGACAGTCGAGGGTCCCGGGAGGACATTCAGTACTTC

J gene: TRBJ2-3
D gene: TRBD1
clone size: NA
V gene: TRBV10-2
CDR3 protein: CASRTDRVADTQYF
CDR3 DNA: TGCGCCAGCAGAACAGACAGGGTAGCAGATACGCAGTATTTT

J gene: TRBJ2-5
D gene: TRBD1
clone size: NA
V gene: TRBV7-6
CDR3 protein: CASSLAGQGRETQYF
CDR3 DNA: TGTGCCAGCAGCTTAGCGGGACAGGGGCGTGAGACCCAGTACTTC

J gene: TRBJ1-1
D gene: NA
clone size: NA
V gene: TRBV29-1
CDR3 protein: CSVVYAFF
CDR3 DNA: TGCAGCGTTGTTTATGCTTTCTTT

J gene: TRBJ2-5
D gene: TRBD2
clone size: many
V gene: TRBV28
CDR3 protein: CASRAGLAGQETQYF
CDR3 DNA: TGTGCCAGCAGGGCGGGACTAGCGGGACAAGAGACCCAGTACTTC

J gene: TRBJ1-2
D gene: NA
clone size: NA
V gene: TRBV24-1
CDR3 protein: CATSDLDSAGYTF
CDR3 DNA: TGTGCCACCAGTGACCTGGACAGTGCTGGCTACACCTTC

J gene: TRBJ2-1
D gene: TRBD1
clone size: NA
V gene: TRBV28
CDR3 protein: CASSSGQPGNNEQFF
CDR3 DNA: TGTGCCAGCAGTTCGGGACAGCCTGGGAACAATGAGCAGTTCTTC

J gene: TRBJ1-1
D gene: NA
clone size: NA
V gene: TRBV5-1
CDR3 protein: CASSLLRETEAFF
CDR3 DNA: TGCGCCAGCAGCTTGCTGCGGGAAACTGAAGCTTTCTTT

J gene: TRBJ2-7
D gene: NA
clone size: NA
V gene: TRBV11-2
CDR3 protein: CASSLLWGEGNPYEQYF
CDR3 DNA: TGTGCCAGCAGCTTATTATGGGGTGAGGGGAACCCCTACGAGCAGTACTTC

J gene: TRBJ1-2
D gene: NA
clone size: many
V gene: TRBV29-1
CDR3 protein: CSVRVDPNYGYTF
CDR3 DNA: TGCAGCGTGAGGGTAGATCCTAACTATGGCTACACCTTC

J gene: TRBJ2-7
D gene: NA
clone size: few
V gene: TRBV11-2
CDR3 protein: CASSLPVSYEQYF
CDR3 DNA: TGTGCCAGCAGCTTACCAGTCTCGTACGAGCAGTACTTC

J gene: TRBJ2-1
D gene: NA
clone size: few
V gene: TRBV12-3/TRBV12-4
CDR3 protein: CASRDAAEQFF
CDR3 DNA: TGTGCCAGCAGAGATGCCGCGGAGCAGTTCTTC

J gene: TRBJ2-3
D gene: NA
clone size: many
V gene: TRBV7-6
CDR3 protein: CASSLAGGNTQYF
CDR3 DNA: TGTGCCAGCAGCTTAGCAGGGGGAAATACGCAGTATTTT

J gene: TRBJ2-5
D gene: NA
clone size: few
V gene: TRBV11-2
CDR3 protein: CASSTETPRVTQYF
CDR3 DNA: TGTGCCAGCAGCACCGAGACTCCGCGGGTGACCCAGTACTTC

J gene: TRBJ2-7
D gene: NA
clone size: many
V gene: TRBV6-4
CDR3 protein: CASSVAAGPGEQYF
CDR3 DNA: TGTGCCAGCAGTGTGGCAGCCGGCCCAGGTGAGCAGTACTTC

J gene: TRBJ2-7
D gene: NA
clone size: few
V gene: TRBV19
CDR3 protein: CASSILGPQGSYEQYF
CDR3 DNA: TGTGCCAGTAGTATACTAGGCCCTCAGGGGTCGTACGAGCAGTACTTC

J gene: TRBJ2-5
D gene: TRBD1
clone size: many
V gene: TRBV24-1
CDR3 protein: CATSDVGQGQETQYF
CDR3 DNA: TGTGCCACCAGTGATGTGGGACAGGGGCAAGAGACCCAGTACTTC

J gene: TRBJ2-3
D gene: NA
clone size: many
V gene: TRBV13
CDR3 protein: CASSPGTRGPTDTQYF
CDR3 DNA: TGTGCCAGCAGCCCAGGGACGCGGGGCCCCACAGATACGCAGTATTTT

J gene: TRBJ2-7
D gene: NA
clone size: few
V gene: TRBV7-2
CDR3 protein: CASSLAGRGFFSYEQYF
CDR3 DNA: TGTGCCAGCAGCTTAGCGGGAAGGGGGTTCTTCTCCTACGAGCAGTACTTC

J gene: TRBJ2-3
D gene: NA
clone size: many
V gene: TRBV29-1
CDR3 protein: CSVEEGGGWTDTQYF
CDR3 DNA: TGCAGCGTTGAAGAGGGGGGCGGTTGGACAGATACGCAGTATTTT

J gene: TRBJ2-5
D gene: NA
clone size: NA
V gene: TRBV7-6
CDR3 protein: CASSLSLASSETQYF
CDR3 DNA: TGTGCCAGCAGCTTATCACTAGCATCGAGTGAGACCCAGTACTTC

J gene: TRBJ2-4
D gene: TRBD1
clone size: many
V gene: TRBV29-1
CDR3 protein: CSAGTAQNIQYF
CDR3 DNA: TGCAGCGCCGGGACAGCTCAAAACATTCAGTACTTC

J gene: TRBJ2-7
D gene: NA
clone size: many
V gene: TRBV7-2
CDR3 protein: CASSPGRRGEQYF
CDR3 DNA: TGTGCCAGCAGCCCCGGACGGCGGGGCGAGCAGTACTTC

J gene: TRBJ2-2
D gene: NA
clone size: many
V gene: TRBV4-3
CDR3 protein: CASSHTILANTGELFF
CDR3 DNA: TGCGCCAGCAGCCACACGATTCTAGCTAACACCGGGGAGCTGTTTTTT